The 22 T cell receptor beta chains presented below share a single source sample, sequenced in a study of blood T cell repertoires in COVID-19. This table comes from immunoSEQ multiplex PCR, and its TCRdb copy is limited to in-frame clones, with some not included. The sample holds approximately 110,000 clones; around 81% are singletons and the top ten take around 4.2%. Sequencing used peripheral blood. All receptors come from a human donor in a cohort sampled during active or convalescent COVID-19.

The rearrangement links TRBV6-2 or TRBV6-3 to TRBJ2-3; TRBD2 matches at 10 bases. CDR3 length equals 17 residues. Trimming at V came to 5 bases and at J to 2 bases, leaving 10 bases not matched to a gene. Germline CDR1 MNHEY, CDR2 SVGEGT. The CDR3 coding sequence is TGTGCCAGCAGTACAATGTGGACTAGCGGACACACAGATACGCAGTATTTT. Translated: CASSTMWTSGHTDTQYF.

CDR3: CASSQVAKEQYF. The CDR3 region has the DNA TGTGCCAGCAGCCAAGTAGCGAAGGAGCAGTACTTC. The chain carries TRBV3-1 (or the pseudogene TRBV3-2) and TRBJ2-7; D is perhaps TRBD2 (5 bases). V lost 1 base and J lost 7, with 8 bases in between. Germline CDR1 reads LGHDT; CDR2 reads YNNKEL (reference sequence). This CDR3 region has 12 residues.

This sequence joins TRBV24-1 and TRBJ2-2; 10 bases match TRBD2. The V segment lost 3 bases and the J segment 6 bases; nucleotides outside the gene matches: 9. The germline V gene encodes CDR1 KGHDR and CDR2 SFDVKD. The CDR3 is made up of 17 amino acids. The CDR3 bases are TGTGCCACCAGTGATCCCATTAGCGGGAGGACAGCCGGGGAGCTGTTTTTT. Encoded protein: CATSDPISGRTAGELFF.

The gene calls are TRBV21-1 and TRBJ1-5; the DNA was not compared with TRBD1, the D call given in the table. TRBV21-1 is annotated as a pseudogene. The CDR3 covers 14 residues. The CDR3 protein is CASRTDRPLGPQHF. The CDR3 DNA follows: TGTGCCAGCAGGACGGACAGGCCGCTCGGGCCCCAGCATTTT.

The chain carries TRBV28 and TRBJ2-1; 10 bases are a match to TRBD2. The CDR3 has 15 amino acids. The V gene's germline CDR1 is MDHEN and CDR2 SYDVKM. V dropped 3 bases and J dropped 7; count of bases not matched to a gene: 6. The CDR3 spells CASSFASGRLNEQFF. CDR3 bases: TGTGCCAGCAGTTTTGCTAGCGGGAGATTAAATGAGCAGTTCTTC.

The chain links TRBV11-2 to TRBJ1-3; 7 nucleotides agree with TRBD1. The CDR3 contains 14 residues. From germline, CDR1 is SGHAT and CDR2 FQNNGV. The V and J ends lost 5 bases and 6 bases, in that order; junction bases with no gene match: 7. CDR3 nucleotides: TGTGCCAGCAGCACCTGGGACAGAAAAAACACCATATATTTT. It codes for CASSTWDRKNTIYF. Variable domain in full (rest from reference TRBV11-2 and TRBJ1-3): EAGVAQSPRYKIIEKRQSVAFWCNPISGHATLYWYQQILGQGPKLLIQFQNNGVVDDSQLPKDRFSAERLKGVDSTLKIQPAKLEDSAVYLCASSTWDRKNTIYFGEGSWLTVV.

The chain is built from TRBV5-4 and TRBJ1-1; maybe TRBD1 (6 bases). The CDR3 length is 13 residues. The V gene's germline CDR1 is SGHNT and CDR2 YYREEE (reference sequence). V was trimmed by 4 bases and J by 7 bases, leaving 14 bases between them. For the CDR3, the DNA is TGTGCCAGCAGCCACCGGGACATTTTTGAAGCTTTCTTT. This sequence encodes CASSHRDIFEAFF.

The chain carries TRBV2 and TRBJ1-2; tentative D call: TRBD1 (6 bases). Germline assignment: CDR1 SNHLY and CDR2 FYNNEI. CDR3 size: 13 residues. The V end lost 2 bases, the J end lost 8 bases, and 12 bases lay between the germline ends. The CDR3 here is CASSETGPGGYTF. CDR3 in DNA: TGTGCCAGCAGTGAAACAGGGCCGGGAGGCTACACCTTC. The entire variable domain, with the rest obtained from reference TRBV2 and TRBJ1-2, is as follows: EPEVTQTPSHQVTQMGQEVILRCVPISNHLYFYWYRQILGQKVEFLVSFYNNEISEKSEIFDDQFSVERPDGSNFTLKIRSTKLEDSAMYFCASSETGPGGYTFGSGTRLTVV.

The table lists this clone with a few counts. This chain uses TRBV27 with TRBJ1-5, with 8 bases matching TRBD1. J lost 6 bases, V lost 3 bases, and 22 bases had no gene match. This CDR3 has 20 residues. Germline V gene sequence: CDR1 MNHEY, CDR2 SMNVEV (reference sequence). The CDR3 nucleotides are TGTGCCAGCAGTTTCAGGGGGCTACCCCCATTTTTAAATAAGGGTCAGCCCCAGCATTTT. This translates into CASSFRGLPPFLNKGQPQHF.

The chain couples TRBV15 to TRBJ1-3, with D possibly TRBD1 on 5 matching bases. The V gene lost 2 bases and the J gene lost 2 bases, with 13 bases spanning the gap. CDR1 is LNHNV and CDR2 is YYDKDF in the germline V gene (reference sequence). There are 16 residues in the CDR3. Here the CDR3 DNA reads TGTGCCACCAGCAGACCGTACCCAGGGCCTGGAAACACCATATATTTT. Protein sequence: CATSRPYPGPGNTIYF.

This chain uses TRBV7-2 with TRBJ2-7; 11 bases align to TRBD1. J gave up 4 bases and V 3 bases, and 2 bases lay outside the gene matches. Germline V gives CDR1 SGHTA, CDR2 FQGNSA. This CDR3 comprises 14 residues. CDR3 loop: CASSFGTGGYEQYF. CDR3 DNA sequence: TGTGCCAGCAGCTTTGGGACAGGGGGGTACGAGCAGTACTTC.

The CDR3 nucleotides read TGTGCCACTGAGTCCGAGCGGTCTGCCTACAATGAGCAGTTCTTC. Translated: CATESERSAYNEQFF. V gene TRBV4-2 combines with J gene TRBJ2-1; TRBD2 is a possible D gene (5 bases). V was shortened by 10 bases and J by 2 bases, with 18 bases between the two germline ends. This CDR3 spans 15 amino acids. Germline CDR1 LGHNA, CDR2 YNFKEQ.

V gene TRBV5-1 combines with J gene TRBJ2-1; 9 bases line up with TRBD2. This CDR3 comprises 15 residues. CDR1 is SGHRS, CDR2 YFSETQ, per germline. The V and J ends lost 0 bases and 8 bases, in that order; junction bases with no gene match: 6. For the CDR3, the DNA is TGCGCCAGCAGCTTGGCCGCGGGGGGGCCCCATGAGCAGTTCTTC. Translation: CASSLAAGGPHEQFF.

For this clone: The junction differs from germline at one of its ends, possibly a read error. J is TRBJ2-7 and V is TRBV6-2 or TRBV6-3; 7 bases are shared with TRBD1. Germline assignment: CDR1 MNHEY and CDR2 SVGEGT. The CDR3 length is 14 residues. The CDR3 loop reads CASNPDDWTGQFNF. The CDR3 DNA reads TGTGCCAGCAACCCGGACGATTGGACAGGCCAATTTAACTTC.

This clone was counted a few times. The chain carries TRBV29-1 and TRBJ1-1, with D possibly matching TRBD1 (6 bases). Germline CDR1 and CDR2: SQVTM and ANQGSEA. Trimming pared 3 bases from V and 0 bases from J, leaving 14 bases between. The CDR3 has 15 amino acids. The CDR3 region is CSVDVQGRMNTEAFF. The DNA for the CDR3 is TGCAGCGTTGATGTACAGGGCAGAATGAACACTGAAGCTTTCTTT.

This chain joins TRBV5-1 and TRBJ1-1; D unclear. CDR3 length: 13 amino acids. V was trimmed by 0 bases and J by 2 bases, leaving 5 bases between them. CDR1 SGHRS and CDR2 YFSETQ come from the germline V gene. CDR3 sequence (DNA): TGCGCCAGCAGCTTGGTAGTCAACACTGAAGCTTTCTTT. Encoded protein: CASSLVVNTEAFF.

The chain links TRBV10-3 to TRBJ1-5; 7 positions agree with TRBD1. The CDR3 runs to 14 residues. The V and J ends lost 9 bases and 3 bases, in that order; junction bases with no gene match: 8. Per the germline V gene, CDR1 is ENHRY and CDR2 is SYGVKD. For the CDR3, the DNA is TGTGCCATATCCGAGACAGGGCACAATCAGCCCCAGCATTTT. Its translation: CAISETGHNQPQHF.

The chain combines TRBV20-1 with TRBJ2-5; possible D gene TRBD2, 5 bases. Trimming removed 3 bases from V and 3 bases from J, with 14 bases in between. CDR1 is DFQATT, CDR2 SNEGSKA, per germline (reference sequence). The CDR3 has 14 amino acids. CDR3 loop: CSASLSGRKETQYF. In nucleotides, the CDR3 is TGCAGTGCTAGTCTAAGCGGACGCAAAGAGACCCAGTACTTC.

This chain uses TRBV5-1 with TRBJ1-1; perhaps TRBD1 as D (5 bases). The CDR3 sequence is 14 residues long. Trimming removed 3 bases from V and 3 bases from J, with 12 bases in between. Germline assignment: CDR1 SGHRS and CDR2 YFSETQ. The CDR3 DNA sequence: TGCGCCAGCAGCTACCTGCCGGGGGACACTGAAGCTTTCTTT. Translated, it gives CASSYLPGDTEAFF.

V gene TRBV5-8 combines with J gene TRBJ1-5, with a possible D match to TRBD1 (5 bases). The CDR3 runs 15 residues. Germline CDR1 is SGHTS and CDR2 is YDEGEE. Trimming pared 5 bases from V and 5 bases from J, leaving 17 bases between. The CDR3 DNA sequence: TGTGCCAGCAGTAGGGGAATCGTGGAGTATCAGCCCCAGCATTTT. Its translation: CASSRGIVEYQPQHF.

The table lists this clone with a count of one. V is TRBV7-8 and J is TRBJ1-2; D unclear. Deletions cut 5 bases from V and 4 bases from J, with 8 bases between. Per the germline V gene, CDR1 is SGHVS and CDR2 is FQNEAQ. This CDR3 is built from 12 residues. The CDR3 nucleotides read TGTGCCAGCAGCGAGACACCCTATGGCTACACCTTC. Protein product: CASSETPYGYTF.

This chain uses TRBV19 with TRBJ1-5; D is undetermined. V was clipped by 1 base and J by 12 bases, with 10 bases between them. The CDR3 totals 12 residues. Germline CDR1 LNHDA, CDR2 SQIVND (reference sequence). CDR3 in amino acids: CASSIGRGLQHF. The CDR3, as DNA: TGTGCCAGTAGTATAGGGCGTGGGCTCCAGCATTTT.